Listed below are T cell receptor beta chains from one sample, sequenced in a study of cytomegalovirus exposure and HLA in healthy donors. Generated by immunoSEQ multiplex PCR, the TCRdb table keeps only in-frame clones and is missing some. The data contain around 80,000 clones, 60% to 80% of them singletons. The sample was PBMCs. These receptor sequences come from a female donor in good health and CMV-seronegative. Each CDR3 is given with its conserved first and last residue.

V	J	CDR3
TRBV6-6	TRBJ1-5	CASSYSGGNQPQHF
TRBV30	TRBJ1-5	CAFSGTALGRSNQPQHF
TRBV28	TRBJ1-5	CASKSEGAYQPQHF
TRBV27	TRBJ1-1	CASSLSRVDTEAFF
TRBV2	TRBJ2-5	CASSGGPQETQYF
TRBV10-3	TRBJ2-7	CAISVSGTSYEQYF
TRBV7-2	TRBJ1-5	CASSDRGGHQPQHF
TRBV18	TRBJ1-4	CASSPQGTNEKLFF
TRBV29-1	TRBJ2-7	CSAYTSALSYEQYF
TRBV5-1	TRBJ1-4	CASSLGTAYNEKLFF